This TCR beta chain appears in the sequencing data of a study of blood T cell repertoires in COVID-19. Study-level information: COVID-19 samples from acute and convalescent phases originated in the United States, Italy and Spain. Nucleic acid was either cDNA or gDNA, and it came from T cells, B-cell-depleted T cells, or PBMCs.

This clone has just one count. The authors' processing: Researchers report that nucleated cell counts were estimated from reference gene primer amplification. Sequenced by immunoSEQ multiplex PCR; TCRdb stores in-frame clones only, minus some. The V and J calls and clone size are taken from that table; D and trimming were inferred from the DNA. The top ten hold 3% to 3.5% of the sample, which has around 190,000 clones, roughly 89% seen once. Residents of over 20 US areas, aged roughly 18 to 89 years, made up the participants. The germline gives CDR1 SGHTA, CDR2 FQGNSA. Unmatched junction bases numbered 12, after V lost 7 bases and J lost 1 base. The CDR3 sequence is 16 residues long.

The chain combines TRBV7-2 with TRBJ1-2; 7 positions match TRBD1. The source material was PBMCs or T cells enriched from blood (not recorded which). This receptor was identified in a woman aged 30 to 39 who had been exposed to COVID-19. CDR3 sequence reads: CASTPLAGQLNYGYTF. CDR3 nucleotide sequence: TGTGCCAGCACCCCACTTGCGGGACAGCTTAACTATGGCTACACCTTC.